Listed below are T cell receptor beta chains from one sample, sequenced in a study of T cells in Graves' hyperthyroidism and ophthalmopathy. TCRdb reanalysed the multiplex PCR reads using MiXCR and keeps one entry per CDR3 protein. The sample includes more than 550,000 distinct CDR3 sequences, roughly 46% of them seen just once. Sequenced: peripheral blood or thyroid tissue (not recorded which). The receptors stem from an adult man with Graves' disease, either hyperthyroidism or ophthalmopathy (not recorded which). The CDR3 runs from the conserved cysteine through the conserved F or W. The D gene is left open where the match is weak. Not all rows give a size; the values are once, few, many and, for expanded clones, a class.

clone size,D gene,J gene,V gene,CDR3 protein,CDR3 DNA
NA,TRBD2,TRBJ2-7,TRBV7-4,CASSRGTSGSLDEQYF,TGTGCCAGCAGCCGCGGGACTAGCGGGAGTTTAGACGAGCAGTACTTC
many,TRBD2,TRBJ2-5,TRBV15,CATSPEGLADQETQYF,TGTGCCACCAGCCCAGAAGGACTAGCGGATCAAGAGACCCAGTACTTC
NA,NA,TRBJ2-2,TRBV5-4,CASSRDANTGELFF,TGTGCCAGCAGCCGGGACGCAAACACCGGGGAGCTGTTTTTT
few,TRBD1,TRBJ1-2,TRBV7-9,CASSDETGGYGYTF,TGTGCCAGCAGTGACGAGACAGGGGGCTATGGCTACACCTTC
NA,NA,TRBJ2-7,TRBV2,CASTGTVSYEQYF,TGTGCCAGCACCGGGACGGTCTCCTACGAGCAGTACTTC
NA,TRBD1,TRBJ1-4,TRBV29-1,CSVETYRQGKLFF,TGCAGCGTTGAGACCTACCGACAGGGAAAACTGTTTTTT
NA,TRBD1,TRBJ1-4,TRBV9,CASSVGSGGSEKLFF,TGTGCCAGCAGCGTAGGATCAGGGGGAAGTGAAAAACTGTTTTTT
once,TRBD1,TRBJ1-4,TRBV6-5,CASSYTQTGQEEKLFF,TGTGCCAGCAGTTACACGCAGACAGGGCAGGAGGAAAAACTGTTTTTT
NA,TRBD1,TRBJ2-2,TRBV7-6,CASSQSVRQGNTGELSW,TGTGCCAGCAGCCAAAGTGTACGACAGGGGAACACCGGGGAGCTGTCTTGG
NA,TRBD1,TRBJ2-7,TRBV25-1,CASSEFRDRGDYEQYF,TGTGCCAGCAGTGAATTCCGGGACAGGGGGGACTACGAGCAGTACTTC
NA,NA,TRBJ2-7,TRBV5-1,CASSPNAATGNEQYF,TGCGCCAGCAGCCCGAACGCCGCCACAGGGAACGAGCAGTACTTC
NA,TRBD1,TRBJ2-7,TRBV29-1,CSRRDRVYEQYF,TGCAGCAGACGAGACAGGGTGTACGAGCAGTACTTC
NA,NA,TRBJ2-6,TRBV5-5,CASSLGGVGLTF,TGTGCCAGCAGCTTAGGGGGGGTCGGCCTGACTTTC
NA,NA,TRBJ2-5,TRBV24-1,CATSGAAEETQYF,TGTGCCACCAGTGGTGCGGCGGAAGAGACCCAGTACTTC
NA,NA,TRBJ2-7,TRBV7-9,CASSLVTVSYEQYF,TGTGCCAGCAGCTTAGTAACAGTGTCCTACGAGCAGTACTTC
many,NA,TRBJ1-4,TRBV15,CATSRVGLTNEKLFF,TGTGCCACCAGCAGAGTTGGTCTTACTAATGAAAAACTGTTTTTT
many,NA,TRBJ1-5,TRBV9,CASSRGTYSNQPQHF,TGTGCCAGCAGTCGCGGAACATATAGCAATCAGCCCCAGCATTTT
few,NA,TRBJ1-6,TRBV2,CASTEQASSYNSPLHF,TGTGCCAGCACTGAACAGGCTTCCTCCTATAATTCACCCCTCCACTTT
many,TRBD2,TRBJ2-5,TRBV7-9,CAILLAAQETQYF,TGTGCCATCCTCCTAGCGGCCCAAGAGACCCAGTACTTC
few,NA,TRBJ1-5,TRBV19,CASSPGRWGNQPQHF,TGTGCCAGTAGCCCGGGGCGATGGGGCAATCAGCCCCAGCATTTT
many,TRBD2,TRBJ2-7,TRBV10-3,CAISDSGGSYEQYF,TGTGCCATCAGTGACAGCGGGGGATCCTACGAGCAGTACTTC
many,NA,TRBJ2-3,TRBV25-1,CASSALEGLGHTDTQYF,TGTGCCAGCAGTGCCCTCGAGGGTCTGGGGCACACAGATACGCAGTATTTT
NA,NA,TRBJ2-1,TRBV24-1,CATSDLASYNEQFF,TGTGCCACCAGTGATTTGGCCTCCTACAATGAGCAGTTCTTC
NA,NA,TRBJ2-3,TRBV29-1,CSAPLQGPTDTQYF,TGCAGCGCCCCTTTACAGGGCCCCACAGATACGCAGTATTTT
NA,NA,TRBJ2-7,TRBV2,CASERYEQYF,TGTGCCAGCGAGCGTTACGAGCAGTACTTC
NA,NA,TRBJ1-1,TRBV7-2,CACPIQGNMNTEAFF,TGTGCCTGCCCGATACAGGGAAACATGAACACTGAAGCTTTCTTT
NA,NA,TRBJ1-5,TRBV9,CASSQVVAGLNQPQHF,TGCGCCAGCAGCCAAGTAGTCGCAGGTCTCAATCAGCCCCAGCATTTT
NA,NA,TRBJ1-2,TRBV5-1,CASSSPGGSGYTF,TGCGCCAGCAGTTCTCCGGGGGGATCGGGCTACACCTTC
many,NA,TRBJ1-2,TRBV5-1,CASSIGTAGYGYTF,TGCGCCAGCAGCATCGGGACCGCTGGCTATGGCTACACCTTC
NA,NA,TRBJ2-2,TRBV29-1,CSRLSGTSPIGELFF,TGCAGTCGGTTGTCCGGGACATCCCCTATCGGGGAGCTGTTTTTT
many,TRBD1,TRBJ1-2,TRBV2,CASSDREARGYTF,TGTGCCAGCAGCGACAGGGAGGCGCGAGGCTACACCTTC
NA,NA,TRBJ1-2,TRBV10-2,CASRRSSPNGYTF,TGCGCCAGCAGGAGGAGTTCTCCCAACGGCTACACCTTC
NA,NA,TRBJ1-1,TRBV20-1,CSARDQGLEAFF,TGCAGTGCTAGAGACCAGGGGCTTGAAGCTTTCTTT
once,NA,TRBJ1-5,TRBV20-1,CSASRESGQPQHF,TGCAGTGCTAGCCGGGAATCTGGGCAGCCCCAGCATTTT
NA,NA,TRBJ2-7,TRBV25-1,CASSLWADPKEQYF,TGTGCCAGCAGTTTATGGGCCGATCCGAAAGAGCAGTACTTC
many,NA,TRBJ2-6,TRBV10-3,CAISEFSSGANVLTF,TGTGCCATCAGTGAGTTTAGCTCTGGGGCCAACGTCCTGACTTTC
NA,NA,TRBJ2-5,TRBV20-1,CSARDGRRGYETQYF,TGCAGTGCTAGGGATGGGCGCCGGGGGTACGAGACCCAGTACTTC
few,TRBD1,TRBJ1-1,TRBV7-8,CASRSPGTDTEAFF,TGTGCCAGCAGATCCCCCGGGACAGACACTGAAGCTTTCTTT
many,NA,TRBJ1-6,TRBV27,CASSLSAAVKNSPLHF,TGTGCCAGCAGTTTATCAGCGGCAGTGAAGAATTCACCCCTCCACTTT
once,NA,TRBJ1-1,TRBV4-1,CASSPPRWLRNTEAFF,TGCGCCAGCAGCCCCCCCCGTTGGTTGCGGAACACTGAAGCTTTCTTT
NA,NA,TRBJ1-3,TRBV16,CASSQGRAGNTIYF,TGTGCCAGCAGCCAAGGCAGAGCTGGAAACACCATATATTTT
NA,TRBD2,TRBJ2-5,TRBV20-1,CSARGLSGRAGETQYF,TGCAGTGCTAGAGGACTAAGCGGGAGGGCCGGAGAGACCCAGTACTTC
many,NA,TRBJ1-4,TRBV15,CATSSGRKEKLFF,TGTGCCACCAGCAGCGGAAGGAAGGAAAAACTGTTTTTT
NA,NA,TRBJ1-5,TRBV19,CASSGGIKPQHF,TGTGCCAGCTCGGGGGGGATTAAGCCCCAGCATTTT
NA,NA,TRBJ2-7,TRBV12-3/TRBV12-4,CASSSPTEHEQYF,TGTGCCAGCAGTTCCCCGACCGAGCACGAGCAGTACTTC
few,NA,TRBJ1-6,TRBV20-1,CSARAERGTSSYNSPLHF,TGCAGTGCTAGAGCGGAGCGGGGAACAAGCTCCTATAATTCACCCCTCCACTTT
few,NA,TRBJ1-2,TRBV19,CASSIVADYGYTF,TGTGCCAGTAGTATAGTGGCGGACTATGGCTACACCTTC
once,NA,TRBJ1-2,TRBV10-3,CAISDVQGSYGYTF,TGTGCCATCAGTGACGTTCAGGGAAGCTATGGCTACACCTTC
NA,NA,TRBJ1-1,TRBV20-1,CSARAGISEAFF,TGCAGTGCTAGAGCCGGTATCTCTGAAGCTTTCTTT
NA,TRBD1,TRBJ1-2,TRBV25-1,CASREPGTGEDYGYTF,TGTGCCAGCAGAGAACCCGGGACAGGGGAAGACTATGGCTACACCTTC
many,NA,TRBJ1-2,TRBV13,CASSLGGLLYGYTF,TGTGCCAGCAGCTTAGGAGGGCTCCTCTATGGCTACACCTTC
many,NA,TRBJ1-2,TRBV7-8,CASSLLGSVNYGYTF,TGTGCCAGCAGCTTACTGGGGTCGGTGAACTATGGCTACACCTTC
NA,NA,TRBJ2-7,TRBV2,CASSGRWDQYF,TGTGCCAGCAGTGGCCGGTGGGATCAGTACTTC
many,NA,TRBJ1-6,TRBV10-3,CAISESGQYSPLHF,TGTGCCATCAGTGAGTCCGGACAGTATTCACCCCTCCACTTT
NA,NA,TRBJ2-7,TRBV25-1,CASSPVVAVSYEQYF,TGTGCCAGCAGCCCCGTCGTAGCGGTTTCCTACGAGCAGTACTTC
few,TRBD2,TRBJ2-7,TRBV6-6,CASTSSGVTYEQYF,TGTGCCAGCACCTCCAGCGGGGTAACCTACGAGCAGTACTTC
NA,NA,TRBJ1-5,TRBV20-1,CSAARTRDKISNQPQHF,TGCAGTGCTGCACGGACCCGGGACAAGATTAGCAATCAGCCCCAGCATTTT